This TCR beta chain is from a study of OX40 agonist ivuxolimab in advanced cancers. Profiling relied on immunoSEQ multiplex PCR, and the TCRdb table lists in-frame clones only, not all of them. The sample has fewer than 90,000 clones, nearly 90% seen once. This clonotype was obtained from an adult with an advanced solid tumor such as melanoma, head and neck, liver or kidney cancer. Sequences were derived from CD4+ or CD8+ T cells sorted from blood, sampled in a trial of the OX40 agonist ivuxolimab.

The CDR3 DNA sequence: TGTGCCAGCAGCTTGCCCGACAGGGGAGGCACAGATACGCAGTATTTT. Encoded protein: CASSLPDRGGTDTQYF. This chain joins TRBV5-4 and TRBJ2-3, with 8 nucleotides matching TRBD1. This CDR3 has 16 residues. V trimming: 1 base; J trimming: 1 base; junction bases outside the gene matches: 5. The germline V gene has CDR1 SGHNT and CDR2 YYREEE (reference sequence).